The 7 T cell receptor beta chains below were found in one sample sequenced in a study of T cells in localized non-small cell lung cancer. Sequencing was performed with immunoSEQ multiplex PCR; in TCRdb, only in-frame clones are kept and a portion is missing. The profile covers around 53,000 clones, with around 80% appearing a single time and about 4% taken by the ten largest. Sequenced here: PBMCs, sampled before any cancer treatment. The receptors come from a woman aged 40-69 years with stage II lung adenocarcinoma.

This clone has only a few counts. The V call is TRBV30, the J call TRBJ1-1; D might be TRBD1 (5 bases). V was pared by 4 bases and J by 10 bases, with 13 bases between. The CDR3 loop spans 11 amino acids. Germline V CDR1 and CDR2: GTSNPN, SVGIG (reference sequence). The CDR3 spells CAWTYRTLAFF. The CDR3 DNA follows: TGTGCCTGGACATACAGGACCCTAGCTTTCTTT.

The chain recombines TRBV9 with TRBJ2-1, with 7 bases that match TRBD1. Germline V gives CDR1 SGDLS, CDR2 YYNGEE. This CDR3 region has 18 residues. With 1 base clipped from V and 6 bases from J, the junction kept 16 bases outside the gene matches. The CDR3 DNA sequence: TGTGCCAGCAGCGTAACTTCCCCGGACAGGATGGATAGCAATGAGCAGTTCTTC. The encoded protein is CASSVTSPDRMDSNEQFF.

V usage is TRBV5-1 and J usage is TRBJ2-3, with 7 bases fitting TRBD2. V shed 9 bases and J 2 bases; nucleotides not matched to a gene: 12. This CDR3 has 15 residues. The germline V gene has CDR1 SGHRS and CDR2 YFSETQ. CDR3 sequence: CATTSGGRFTDTQYF. The CDR3 DNA reads TGCGCCACTACATCGGGGGGTAGGTTCACAGATACGCAGTATTTT.

In this sample, this clone turned up a few times. The CDR3 is CSAIPTGGASKNIQYF. CDR3 DNA: TGCAGCGCAATCCCCACAGGGGGCGCCTCCAAAAACATTCAGTACTTC. The rearrangement uses TRBV29-1 and TRBJ2-4, with 9 bases identical to TRBD1. The J segment lost 2 bases and the V segment lost 7 bases, leaving 12 bases of the junction unmatched. Looked up from germline, CDR1 is SQVTM and CDR2 is ANQGSEA. This CDR3 contains 16 residues.

This clone was seen only once. V is TRBV14 and J is TRBJ1-2, with 9 bases identical to TRBD1. J lost 2 bases, V lost 2 bases, and 3 bases had no gene match. Germline CDR1 reads SGHDN; CDR2 reads FVKESK. The CDR3 spans 15 residues. The CDR3 loop reads CASSQPGTGNYGYTF. The CDR3 DNA reads TGTGCCAGCAGCCAACCCGGGACAGGGAACTATGGCTACACCTTC.

This chain joins TRBV18 and TRBJ1-2, with D possibly matching TRBD1 (6 bases). CDR3 length equals 14 residues. CDR1 is KGHSH and CDR2 is LQKENI in the germline V gene. V dropped 2 bases and J dropped 4 bases, with 11 bases sitting between them. CDR3 sequence reads: CASSPEGDGYGYTF. The CDR3 nucleotides are TGTGCCAGCTCACCAGAGGGGGACGGCTATGGCTACACCTTC.

V and J are TRBV5-6 and TRBJ1-2; 8 bases map to TRBD1. The CDR3 runs to 13 residues. Germline CDR1 reads SGHDT; CDR2 reads YYEEEE. V shed 0 bases and J 6 bases; nucleotides not matched to a gene: 1. CDR3 protein: CASSLDRGDGYTF. In DNA, the CDR3 is TGTGCCAGCAGCTTGGACAGGGGGGATGGCTACACCTTC.